This T cell receptor beta chain is drawn from a study of T cell repertoires in cytomegalovirus infection. The CDR3 length is 14 residues. Germline V CDR1 and CDR2: SGHVS, FQNEAQ. V lost 3 bases and J 7 bases, leaving 10 bases between the germline ends. TCRdb recomputed calls from the reads with MiXCR, one row per CDR3 protein. The table includes around 430,000 distinct CDR3 sequences, roughly 46% detected once. Findings and limits, study-wide: CMV carriers with the relevant HLA were identified by cumulative public TCR beta family frequency.

This clonotype was observed a handful of times. Its antigen is undetermined. V is TRBV7-8 and J is TRBJ1-6, with D perhaps TRBD1 (6 bases). The clonotype originates from a human donor in good health (CMV status not recorded). Some clones in this sample may be carry-over from other donors' samples. Sequenced here: cultured PBMCs, sampled from culture after CMV antigen stimulation. The chain's CDR3 is CASSFGQFNSPLHF. The CDR3 region has the DNA TGTGCCAGCAGCTTCGGACAGTTCAATTCACCCCTCCACTTT.